Each of the 30 T cell receptor beta chains below was sequenced from the same sample in a study of OX40 agonist ivuxolimab in advanced cancers. The method was immunoSEQ multiplex PCR; TCRdb's version includes in-frame clones alone and lacks a portion of them. The data show 55,000 to 65,000 clones, approximately 85% seen once. Sample: CD4+ or CD8+ T cells sorted from blood, taken in a trial of the OX40 agonist ivuxolimab. These TCRs come from an adult with an advanced solid tumor such as melanoma, head and neck, liver or kidney cancer.

Regarding this clone: At one end, the junction sequence differs from germline, possibly due to a read error. This sequence joins TRBV7-3 and TRBJ2-2; possibly TRBD2 for D (5 bases). The CDR3 is 15 residues long. CDR1 is SGHTA, CDR2 FQGTGA, per germline. CDR3 loop: CASSARTRDTGEPFF. The CDR3 DNA follows: TGTGCCAGCAGCGCACGAACGAGAGACACCGGGGAGCCGTTTTTT. The full variable domain, its missing parts supplied by reference TRBV7-3 and TRBJ2-2, is GAGVSQTPSNKVTEKGKYVELRCDPISGHTALYWYRQSLGQGPEFLIYFQGTGAADDSGLPNDRFFAVRPEGSVSTLKIQRTERGDSAVYLCASSARTRDTGEPFFGEGSRLTVL.

The rearrangement links TRBV19 to TRBJ2-1, with 7 bases lining up with TRBD2. CDR1 is LNHDA and CDR2 is SQIVND in the germline V gene (reference sequence). V gave up 4 bases and J gave up 5 bases; unmatched junction bases: 5. The CDR3 runs to 14 residues. CDR3 nucleotides: TGTGCCAGTAGTAAACCAAGCGGGAACAATGAGCAGTTCTTC. Translating gives CASSKPSGNNEQFF. The full variable domain, its missing parts supplied by reference TRBV19 and TRBJ2-1, is DGGITQSPKYLFRKEGQNVTLSCEQNLNHDAMYWYRQDPGQGLRLIYYSQIVNDFQKGDIAEGYSVSREKKESFPLTVTSAQKNPTAFYLCASSKPSGNNEQFFGPGTRLTVL.

The gene calls are TRBV29-1 and TRBJ2-1; 9 nucleotides match TRBD2. Per germline, CDR1 SQVTM and CDR2 ANQGSEA. CDR3 length: 14 residues. V trimming: 8 bases; J trimming: 4 bases; junction bases outside the gene matches: 9. In DNA form, the CDR3 reads TGCAGCCTCTCAGCGGGGGGCTCATACAATGAGCAGTTCTTC. Encoded protein: CSLSAGGSYNEQFF.

The chain joins TRBV7-2 to TRBJ2-7, with D hard to call. Trimming shortened V by 2 bases and J by 3 bases, and 14 bases separated the two germline ends. Germline V gene sequence: CDR1 SGHTA, CDR2 FQGNSA. This CDR3 is built from 15 residues. For the CDR3, the DNA is TGTGCCAGCAGCTTATCGTCGCAGTTACTCTACGAGCAGTACTTC. This translates into CASSLSSQLLYEQYF.

V usage is TRBV7-3 and J usage is TRBJ2-3; D remains unclear. The V and J ends lost 5 bases and 2 bases respectively, with 11 bases between them. This CDR3 has 14 residues. Germline V lookup: CDR1 SGHTA, CDR2 FQGTGA. DNA of the CDR3: TGTGCCAGCAGCCCAGGTTTGGCCACAGATACGCAGTATTTT. Translation gives CASSPGLATDTQYF.

With regard to this clone: Germline is not matched at one junction end, which may reflect a read error. The chain combines TRBV27 with TRBJ2-5; D is possibly TRBD2 (6 bases). The CDR3 runs to 18 residues. Per the germline V gene, CDR1 is MNHEY and CDR2 is SMNVEV (reference sequence). Here the CDR3 DNA reads TGTGCCAACAGTACTCGGGGGTTTTCGGCCCTAGAGGGGGAGACCCAGTACTTC. Its protein product is CANSTRGFSALEGETQYF.

This chain joins TRBV2 and TRBJ2-1, with 13 bases matching TRBD2. The germline gives CDR1 SNHLY, CDR2 FYNNEI. V lost 6 bases to trimming and J lost 4 bases; unmatched junction nucleotides: 3. This CDR3 contains 15 residues. CDR3 protein: CASSLLAGGYNEQFF. The DNA for the CDR3 is TGTGCCAGCAGCTTACTAGCGGGAGGGTACAATGAGCAGTTCTTC.

The genes are TRBV5-1 and TRBJ2-5; D might be TRBD1 or TRBD2, each matching 5 bases. V was clipped by 0 bases and J by 5 bases, with 14 bases between them. The CDR3 spans 15 residues. The V gene's germline CDR1 is SGHRS and CDR2 YFSETQ. This chain's CDR3 is CASSLAFQGGETQYF. In DNA, the CDR3 is TGCGCCAGCAGCTTGGCCTTTCAGGGCGGGGAGACCCAGTACTTC.

This clone was detected once. The chain is built from TRBV7-3 and TRBJ2-3; D is uncertain. Germline loops: CDR1 SGHTA, CDR2 FQGTGA. The CDR3 runs 15 residues. The V and J ends lost 3 bases and 1 base respectively, with 11 bases between them. CDR3 protein: CASSFSGYGTDTQYF. The CDR3 DNA follows: TGTGCCAGCAGCTTTAGTGGGTATGGCACAGATACGCAGTATTTT.

The chain uses TRBV14 and TRBJ2-3; TRBD1 is a possible D gene (6 bases). This CDR3 contains 14 residues. V was shortened by 5 bases and J by 1 base, with 10 bases between the two germline ends. Germline V gene data show CDR1 as SGHDN and CDR2 as FVKESK. For the CDR3, the DNA is TGTGCCAGCAGCTCTCGACAGGGCACAGATACGCAGTATTTT. It encodes CASSSRQGTDTQYF.

In this sample, this clone turned up a few times. The rearrangement joins TRBV2 to TRBJ2-5; no definite D call. Germline-derived CDR1 and CDR2 are SNHLY and FYNNEI. CDR3 length: 11 residues. V lost 4 bases and J lost 5, with 5 bases in between. CDR3 in amino acids: CASSVSETQYF. CDR3 DNA sequence: TGTGCCAGCAGTGTGTCGGAGACCCAGTACTTC.

The chain recombines TRBV4-1 with TRBJ2-7; TRBD2 matches 8 bases. This CDR3 comprises 16 residues. V shed 0 bases, J shed 6 bases, and the junction held 10 bases outside the gene matches. Per germline, CDR1 MGHRA and CDR2 YSYEKL. The CDR3 is CASSQERRRGAREQYF. In DNA form, the CDR3 reads TGCGCCAGCAGCCAAGAACGTCGGCGGGGGGCCCGCGAGCAGTACTTC.

The chain carries TRBV12-5 and TRBJ2-1; TRBD2 matches at 9 bases. Trimming removed 4 bases from V and 0 bases from J; junction bases left unmatched: 1. Germline V gene sequence: CDR1 LGHNT, CDR2 FRNRAP. The CDR3 length is 15 residues. The CDR3 sequence: CASGYSGSSYNEQFF. DNA of the CDR3: TGTGCTAGTGGTTATAGCGGGAGCTCCTACAATGAGCAGTTCTTC.

This chain connects TRBV11-3 to TRBJ2-2; possible D gene TRBD1, 6 bases. V was cut by 1 base and J by 1 base, with 10 bases left in between. The CDR3 is 16 residues long. Germline loops: CDR1 SGHNT, CDR2 YENEEA. CDR3 in DNA: TGTGCCAGCAGCTTAGGGGGGCAGGGGAACACCGGGGAGCTGTTTTTT. Translation: CASSLGGQGNTGELFF.

This sequence joins TRBV10-1 and TRBJ2-7, with a possible D match to TRBD2 (7 bases). Germline lookup yields CDR1 WNHNN and CDR2 SYGVQD (reference sequence). The CDR3 covers 15 residues. V was trimmed by 5 bases and J by 5 bases, leaving 19 bases between them. The CDR3 here is CASSLTGTRGDEQYF. The CDR3 DNA is TGCGCCAGCAGTCTTACAGGGACCCGGGGGGACGAGCAGTACTTC.

CDR3 in DNA: TGTGCCAGCAGCTTAGGAGGCCGGGACAGAGAAGCTTTCTTT. Its translation is CASSLGGRDREAFF. V gene TRBV7-6 combines with J gene TRBJ1-1, with 7 bases aligning to TRBD1. Germline CDR1 is SGHVS and CDR2 is FNYEAQ. Trimming took 1 base from V and 8 from J; bases not matched to a gene: 7. The CDR3 length is 14 residues.

The chain joins TRBV19 to TRBJ2-2, with D unclear. Germline CDR1 and CDR2: LNHDA and SQIVND (reference sequence). The length of the CDR3 is 13 residues. The V gene lost 5 bases and the J gene lost 6 bases, with 10 bases spanning the gap. The CDR3 DNA is TGTGCCAGTAGTCTCCCCCCCTCCGGGGAGCTGTTTTTT. Amino acid sequence: CASSLPPSGELFF.

This rearrangement joins TRBV5-4 to TRBJ2-3, with 7 bases aligning to TRBD2. After removal of 4 bases from V and 2 bases from J, the junction contained 13 bases not matched to a gene. This CDR3 comprises 17 residues. From germline, CDR1 is SGHNT and CDR2 YYREEE (reference sequence). The CDR3 is CASSAGGSGRYTDTQYF. The CDR3 bases are TGTGCCAGCAGCGCGGGTGGTAGCGGGCGATACACAGATACGCAGTATTTT.

V usage is TRBV4-3 and J usage is TRBJ2-7; D possibly corresponds to TRBD1 (6 bases). From germline, CDR1 is LGHNA and CDR2 YSLEER. The V end lost 2 bases, the J end lost 3 bases, and 20 bases lay between the germline ends. CDR3 length: 17 amino acids. This chain's CDR3 is CASSQSVGTTTLYEQYF. The CDR3 nucleotides are TGCGCCAGCAGCCAAAGTGTCGGGACAACGACCCTCTACGAGCAGTACTTC.

This clone was seen once. The CDR3 protein is CASSSGTESFGELFF. In nucleotides, the CDR3 is TGTGCCAGCAGCTCCGGGACTGAGTCTTTCGGGGAGCTGTTTTTT. The rearrangement joins TRBV5-4 to TRBJ2-2; D might be TRBD2 (6 bases). The V end was cut by 3 bases, the J end by 7 bases, with 16 bases between. Germline CDR1 and CDR2: SGHNT and YYREEE (reference sequence). CDR3 size: 15 residues.

The J gene is TRBJ1-1, the V gene TRBV29-1; D gene ambiguous. V lost 4 bases and J 0 bases, leaving 12 bases between the germline ends. The CDR3 covers 14 residues. The germline V gene encodes CDR1 SQVTM and CDR2 ANQGSEA. This CDR3 reads CSVVGGLVNTEAFF. CDR3 sequence (DNA): TGCAGCGTTGTCGGAGGGTTGGTGAACACTGAAGCTTTCTTT.

The chain employs TRBV28 and TRBJ1-2; 8 nucleotides agree with TRBD1. V lost 6 bases and J lost 5; bases outside the gene matches: 17. The germline CDR1 and CDR2 sequences are MDHEN and SYDVKM. The CDR3 consists of 17 residues. This CDR3 is CASSSRDRITLGYGYTF. For the CDR3, the DNA is TGTGCCAGCAGCTCCCGGGACAGGATAACCCTGGGGTATGGCTACACCTTC.

CDR3: CASSLRVRRETQYF. The CDR3 bases are TGTGCCAGCAGTTTAAGGGTCCGCCGGGAGACCCAGTACTTC. This chain uses TRBV28 with TRBJ2-5; D not resolved. Germline loops: CDR1 MDHEN, CDR2 SYDVKM. The CDR3 runs 14 residues. The V gene lost 2 bases and the J gene lost 5 bases, with 12 bases spanning the gap.

The chain employs TRBV30 and TRBJ1-6; TRBD1 might be the D (6 bases). CDR1 is GTSNPN and CDR2 is SVGIG in the germline V gene (reference sequence). The CDR3 totals 15 residues. V gave up 3 bases and J gave up 7 bases, with 16 bases separating them. CDR3 loop: CAWRRSGGLNSPLHF. CDR3 sequence (DNA): TGTGCCTGGAGGAGGTCCGGGGGCTTGAATTCACCCCTCCACTTT. The variable domain in full, completed from reference TRBV30 and TRBJ1-6, reads SQTIHQWPATLVQPVGSPLSLECTVEGTSNPNLYWYRQAAGRGLQLLFYSVGIGQISSEVPQNLSASRPQDRQFILSSKKLLLSDSGFYLCAWRRSGGLNSPLHFGNGTRLTVT.

The V gene is TRBV10-3, the J gene TRBJ1-3; D unclear. CDR1 is ENHRY, CDR2 SYGVKD, per germline. There are 11 residues in the CDR3. The V and J ends lost 4 bases and 4 bases respectively, with 2 bases between them. The CDR3 sequence is CAISGGNTIYF. CDR3 coding DNA: TGTGCCATCAGTGGCGGAAACACCATATATTTT.

The CDR3 reads CASSLRQGKETQYF. The CDR3 bases are TGTGCCAGCAGCTTGAGACAGGGAAAAGAGACCCAGTACTTC. This chain connects TRBV5-4 to TRBJ2-5; 7 bases align to TRBD1. The CDR3 runs to 14 residues. J lost 3 bases, V lost 1 base, and 3 bases had no gene match. Looked up from germline, CDR1 is SGHNT and CDR2 is YYREEE (reference sequence). Complete variable domain (other parts from reference TRBV5-4 and TRBJ2-5): ETGVTQSPTHLIKTRGQQVTLRCSSQSGHNTVSWYQQALGQGPQFIFQYYREEENGRGNFPPRFSGLQFPNYSSELNVNALELDDSALYLCASSLRQGKETQYFGPGTRLLVL.

The chain links TRBV5-5 to TRBJ2-2, with D tentatively TRBD2 (6 bases). This CDR3 contains 16 residues. Trimming cost V 3 bases and J 0 bases, with 12 bases left between them. Germline V lookup: CDR1 SGHKS, CDR2 YYEKEE (reference sequence). CDR3 sequence: CASSSLGTSNTGELFF. The CDR3 nucleotides read TGTGCCAGCAGCTCCCTGGGGACTTCGAACACCGGGGAGCTGTTTTTT. The full variable domain, with the rest looked up from reference TRBV5-5 and TRBJ2-2, is DAGVTQSPTHLIKTRGQQVTLRCSPISGHKSVSWYQQVLGQGPQFIFQYYEKEERGRGNFPDRFSARQFPNYSSELNVNALLLGDSALYLCASSSLGTSNTGELFFGEGSRLTVL.

V gene TRBV5-8 combines with J gene TRBJ1-4; D is undetermined. Germline V lookup: CDR1 SGHTS, CDR2 YDEGEE. The length of the CDR3 is 17 residues. V was trimmed by 4 bases and J by 0 bases, leaving 16 bases between them. For the CDR3, the DNA is TGTGCCAGCAGCCCCGGAATAAACCCCGCAACTAATGAAAAACTGTTTTTT. It codes for CASSPGINPATNEKLFF.

V gene TRBV5-6 combines with J gene TRBJ2-5, with 10 bases lining up with TRBD2. The CDR3 contains 17 residues. Germline trimming cut 0 bases from V and 4 bases from J; bases unmatched to any gene: 9. CDR1 and CDR2 from the germline V gene are SGHDT and YYEEEE. CDR3 in DNA: TGTGCCAGCAGCTTGGATCCGGCTAGCGGGAGTGGAGAGACCCAGTACTTC. Encoded protein: CASSLDPASGSGETQYF.

The gene calls are TRBV5-1 and TRBJ1-3; no clear D. The CDR3 sequence is 16 residues long. V was trimmed by 2 bases and J by 0 bases, leaving 12 bases between them. Germline CDR1 reads SGHRS; CDR2 reads YFSETQ. CDR3 sequence (DNA): TGCGCCAGCAGCTTTGGTTCGGGTTCCTCTGGAAACACCATATATTTT. Its protein is CASSFGSGSSGNTIYF.